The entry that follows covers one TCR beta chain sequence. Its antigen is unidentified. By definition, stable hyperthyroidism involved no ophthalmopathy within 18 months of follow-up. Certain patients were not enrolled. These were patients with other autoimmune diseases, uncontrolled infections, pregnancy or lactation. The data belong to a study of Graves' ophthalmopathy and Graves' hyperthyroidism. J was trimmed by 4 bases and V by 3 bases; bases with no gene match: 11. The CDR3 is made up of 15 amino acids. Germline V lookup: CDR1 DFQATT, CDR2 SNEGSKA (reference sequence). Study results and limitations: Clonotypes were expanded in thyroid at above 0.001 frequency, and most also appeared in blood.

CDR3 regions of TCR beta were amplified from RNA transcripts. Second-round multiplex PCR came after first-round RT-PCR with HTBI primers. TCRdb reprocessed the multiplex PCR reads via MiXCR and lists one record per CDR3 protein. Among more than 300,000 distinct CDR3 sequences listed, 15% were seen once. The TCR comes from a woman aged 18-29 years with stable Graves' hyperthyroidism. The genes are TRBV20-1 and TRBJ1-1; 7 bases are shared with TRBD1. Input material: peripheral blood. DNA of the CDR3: TGCAGTGCTAGCCCGGGACAGAAGGGAGTCACTGAAGCTTTCTTT. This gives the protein CSASPGQKGVTEAFF.